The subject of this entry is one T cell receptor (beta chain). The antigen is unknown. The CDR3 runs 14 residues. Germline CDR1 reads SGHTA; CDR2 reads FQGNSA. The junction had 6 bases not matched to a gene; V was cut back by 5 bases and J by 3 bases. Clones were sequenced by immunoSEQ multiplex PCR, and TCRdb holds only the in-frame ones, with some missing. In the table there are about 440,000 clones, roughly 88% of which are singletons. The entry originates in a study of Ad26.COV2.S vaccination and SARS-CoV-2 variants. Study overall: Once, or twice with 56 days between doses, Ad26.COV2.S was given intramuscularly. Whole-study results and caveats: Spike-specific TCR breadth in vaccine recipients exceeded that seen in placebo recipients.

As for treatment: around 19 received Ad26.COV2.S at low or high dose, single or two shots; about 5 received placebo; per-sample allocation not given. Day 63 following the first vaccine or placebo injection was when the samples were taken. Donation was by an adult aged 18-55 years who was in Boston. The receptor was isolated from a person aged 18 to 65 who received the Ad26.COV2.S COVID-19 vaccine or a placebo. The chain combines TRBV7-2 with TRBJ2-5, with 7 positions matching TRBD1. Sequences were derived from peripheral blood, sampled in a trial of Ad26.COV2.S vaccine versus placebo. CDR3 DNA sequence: TGTGCCAGCAGCCGGGACAGCCATAAAGAGACCCAGTACTTC. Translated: CASSRDSHKETQYF.